Listed below are T cell receptor beta chains from one sample, sequenced in a study of regulatory T cells in long-lasting Graves disease. MiXCR was run by TCRdb on the multiplex PCR reads, yielding one entry per CDR3 protein. The sample yields 400,000 to 500,000 distinct CDR3 sequences, roughly 21% seen once. The sequencing used peripheral blood mononuclear cells (PBMCs), collected when the disease was refractory, from a patient treated with antithyroid drugs. The source of these receptors is a female donor with Graves disease. The CDR3 runs from the conserved cysteine through the conserved F or W. The order of the fields is D gene, clone size, J gene, V gene, CDR3 length, CDR3 protein, CDR3 DNA. A D gene is named only where the DNA matches it firmly. Clone size is given for some rows only: seen once, a few or many times, or a class if the clone is expanded.

. | many | TRBJ1-1 | TRBV28 | 14 | CASSSPGANTEAFF | TGTGCCAGCAGTTCCCCGGGGGCGAACACTGAAGCTTTCTTT
. | . | TRBJ2-7 | TRBV5-4 | 14 | CASSFQGSGYEQYF | TGTGCCAGCAGCTTTCAGGGTTCGGGATACGAGCAGTACTTC
. | few | TRBJ2-2 | TRBV27 | 16 | CASSPRRGWGTGELFF | TGTGCCAGCAGCCCCAGGCGGGGATGGGGCACCGGGGAGCTGTTTTTT
. | . | TRBJ1-2 | TRBV28 | 13 | CASSSGANYGYAF | TGTGCCAGCAGTTCAGGAGCTAACTATGGCTACGCCTTC
. | few | TRBJ1-1 | TRBV2 | 14 | CASSEDKGGTEAFF | TGTGCCAGCAGTGAGGACAAAGGGGGGACTGAAGCTTTCTTT
. | many | TRBJ1-1 | TRBV19 | 15 | CASSITQGMNTEAFF | TGTGCCAGTAGTATCACTCAGGGAATGAACACTGAAGCTTTCTTT
. | . | TRBJ2-3 | TRBV7-2 | 16 | CASSQFGQPSTDTQYF | TGTGCCAGCAGCCAATTCGGACAGCCCAGCACAGATACGCAGTATTTT
TRBD1 | . | TRBJ1-1 | TRBV12-3/TRBV12-4 | 14 | CASSPGQVNAEAFF | TGTGCCAGCAGTCCCGGACAGGTGAACGCTGAAGCTTTCTTT
. | . | TRBJ1-2 | TRBV30 | 12 | CAWSAQGHGYTF | TGTGCCTGGAGTGCTCAGGGCCATGGCTACACCTTC
TRBD2 | . | TRBJ2-7 | TRBV7-2 | 18 | CASSLVSGRTLVGYEQYF | TGTGCCAGCAGCTTAGTTAGCGGGAGGACCTTGGTTGGGTACGAGCAGTACTTC
. | few | TRBJ2-3 | TRBV6-1 | 15 | CASSEEPFPTDTQYF | TGTGCCAGCAGTGAAGAACCGTTTCCTACAGATACGCAGTATTTT
. | . | TRBJ2-4 | TRBV7-3 | 14 | CASSPAGTKNIQYF | TGTGCCAGCAGCCCGGCGGGGACCAAAAACATTCAGTACTTC
. | many | TRBJ1-1 | TRBV2 | 12 | CASSERNTEAFF | TGTGCCAGCAGTGAACGGAACACTGAAGCTTTCTTT
TRBD1 | few | TRBJ1-1 | TRBV6-2/TRBV6-3 | 15 | CASFPHKNRGTEAFF | TGTGCCAGCTTCCCTCATAAAAACAGGGGGACTGAAGCTTTCTTT
. | many | TRBJ2-7 | TRBV6-2/TRBV6-3 | 14 | CASSYGGARYEQYF | TGTGCCAGCAGTTACGGTGGGGCGAGGTACGAGCAGTACTTC
. | many | TRBJ2-2 | TRBV12-3/TRBV12-4 | 16 | CASSLRPGGNTGELFF | TGTGCCAGCAGTTTGCGGCCGGGCGGGAACACCGGGGAGCTGTTTTTT
TRBD1 | many | TRBJ2-7 | TRBV28 | 13 | CASSPGGRNEQYF | TGTGCCAGCAGTCCAGGGGGCAGGAACGAGCAGTACTTC
. | . | TRBJ1-4 | TRBV19 | 14 | CASSMDSNNEKLFF | TGTGCCAGTAGTATGGACAGCAATAATGAAAAACTGTTTTTT
. | few | TRBJ2-2 | TRBV5-1 | 15 | CASSLALDGTGELFF | TGCGCCAGCAGCTTGGCTCTAGATGGCACCGGGGAGCTGTTTTTT
. | few | TRBJ1-1 | TRBV19 | 15 | CASSPSTEMNTEAFF | TGTGCCAGTAGTCCCTCGACAGAGATGAACACTGAAGCTTTCTTT
TRBD2 | few | TRBJ2-5 | TRBV4-1 | 17 | CASSQASGGAWEETQYF | TGCGCCAGCAGCCAAGCTAGCGGGGGGGCCTGGGAGGAGACCCAGTACTTC
. | many | TRBJ1-5 | TRBV29-1 | 16 | CSVLLPGELSNQPQHF | TGCAGCGTCCTACTCCCAGGGGAACTCAGCAATCAGCCCCAGCATTTT
TRBD2 | . | TRBJ2-3 | TRBV7-2 | 16 | CASSFTSGRGTDTQYF | TGTGCCAGCAGCTTTACTAGCGGGAGAGGCACAGATACGCAGTATTTT
. | few | TRBJ1-1 | TRBV20-1 | 13 | CSAHRTANTEAFF | TGCAGTGCTCATAGGACCGCAAACACTGAAGCTTTCTTT
TRBD1 | many | TRBJ2-5 | TRBV20-1 | 17 | CSASKTQPGQGAETQYF | TGCAGTGCTAGCAAAACACAACCGGGACAGGGGGCAGAGACCCAGTACTTC
TRBD1 | many | TRBJ2-5 | TRBV15 | 16 | CATSRGPVDREETQYF | TGTGCCACCAGCAGAGGCCCCGTTGACAGGGAAGAGACCCAGTACTTC
. | . | TRBJ2-3 | TRBV7-6 | 16 | CASSLVGTGSTDTQYF | TGTGCCAGCAGCTTAGTCGGCACGGGCAGTACAGATACGCAGTATTTT
. | . | TRBJ2-7 | TRBV6-5 | 16 | CASSYGPRGSAYEQYF | TGTGCCAGCAGTTACGGGCCGAGGGGGTCCGCCTACGAGCAGTACTTC
. | few | TRBJ1-3 | TRBV7-3 | 16 | CASSSDGGPDRNTIYF | TGTGCCAGCAGTTCGGATGGGGGGCCGGACAGAAACACCATATATTTT
. | . | TRBJ2-2 | TRBV24-1 | 14 | CATSDNDGTGELFF | TGTGCCACCAGTGATAACGACGGCACCGGGGAGCTGTTTTTT
. | . | TRBJ1-4 | TRBV15 | 17 | CATSSRREGLTDEKLFF | TGTGCCACCAGCTCTCGACGAGAGGGGTTGACTGATGAAAAACTGTTTTTT
. | few | TRBJ1-1 | TRBV11-3 | 14 | CASSPTGTSTEAFF | TGTGCCAGCAGCCCAACTGGAACGAGCACTGAAGCTTTCTTT
TRBD1 | many | TRBJ1-1 | TRBV28 | 12 | CASRTGGTEAFF | TGTGCCAGCAGGACAGGGGGGACTGAAGCTTTCTTT
. | many | TRBJ1-5 | TRBV10-3 | 15 | CAISVGGDSNQPQHF | TGTGCCATCAGTGTGGGAGGAGATAGCAATCAGCCCCAGCATTTT
TRBD2 | . | TRBJ2-2 | TRBV7-2 | 15 | CASSSTGGLGGELFF | TGTGCCAGCAGCTCCACGGGGGGGCTGGGCGGGGAGCTGTTTTTT
TRBD2 | few | TRBJ2-5 | TRBV3-1 | 16 | CASSQEGYSGRETQYF | TGTGCCAGCAGCCAAGAAGGTTATAGCGGGAGGGAGACCCAGTACTTC
TRBD2 | . | TRBJ2-7 | TRBV6-5 | 20 | CASSYDRALQAGGAAYEQYF | TGTGCCAGCAGTTACGACAGGGCCCTGCAGGCGGGAGGGGCCGCCTACGAGCAGTACTTC
. | . | TRBJ1-1 | TRBV6-5 | 15 | CASSSDGLMNTEAFF | TGTGCCAGCAGTTCGGATGGACTTATGAACACTGAAGCTTTCTTT
TRBD1 | . | TRBJ2-3 | TRBV9 | 17 | CASSVGGDRGLGDTQYF | TGTGCCAGCAGCGTAGGGGGGGACAGGGGGCTCGGAGATACGCAGTATTTT
. | . | TRBJ2-1 | TRBV14 | 13 | CASSPVRRDEQFF | TGTGCCAGCAGCCCAGTACGGCGGGATGAGCAGTTCTTC
. | . | TRBJ2-1 | TRBV27 | 13 | CASSFRVGNEQFF | TGTGCCAGCAGTTTCAGGGTGGGCAATGAGCAGTTCTTC
. | many | TRBJ2-7 | TRBV28 | 12 | CASSVDAYEQYF | TGTGCCAGCAGTGTGGACGCCTACGAGCAGTACTTC
. | many | TRBJ1-1 | TRBV10-1 | 13 | CASSDVPNTEAFF | TGCGCCAGCAGTGATGTACCGAACACTGAAGCTTTCTTT
TRBD2 | few | TRBJ2-7 | TRBV5-6 | 14 | CASSKAAGEGEQYF | TGTGCCAGCAGCAAGGCAGCGGGAGAAGGCGAGCAGTACTTC
. | . | TRBJ1-2 | TRBV9 | 16 | CASSPRVGISNYGYTF | TGTGCCAGCAGCCCCCGTGTAGGAATCTCTAACTATGGCTACACCTTC
TRBD2 | once | TRBJ2-1 | TRBV28 | 15 | CASSLLSGRRDEQFF | TGTGCCAGCAGTTTACTTAGCGGGAGGAGGGATGAGCAGTTCTTC
TRBD1 | . | TRBJ1-3 | TRBV28 | 16 | CASSPPGQGSGNTIYF | TGTGCCAGCAGTCCTCCCGGACAGGGCTCTGGAAACACCATATATTTT
. | few | TRBJ1-1 | TRBV15 | 14 | CATSRDLRNTEAFF | TGTGCCACCAGCAGAGATCTGCGGAACACTGAAGCTTTCTTT
. | many | TRBJ1-1 | TRBV13 | 14 | CASSLLQGGTEAFF | TGTGCCAGCAGCTTGCTACAGGGAGGAACTGAAGCTTTCTTT
. | many | TRBJ1-1 | TRBV2 | 16 | CASSEIRALQGTEAFF | TGTGCCAGCAGTGAAATCAGGGCCCTACAAGGGACTGAAGCTTTCTTT
. | few | TRBJ1-1 | TRBV5-4 | 13 | CASRGVGGTEAFF | TGTGCCAGCAGGGGCGTTGGGGGGACTGAAGCTTTCTTT
. | few | TRBJ2-4 | TRBV3-1 | 18 | CASSQRPIPGQAKNIQYF | TGTGCCAGCAGCCAGAGACCTATCCCGGGACAAGCCAAAAACATTCAGTACTTC